The 32 T cell receptor beta chains presented below share a single source sample, sequenced in a study of cytomegalovirus exposure and HLA in healthy donors. PCR was performed using 60 Vbeta and 13 Jbeta primers. Measured with immunoSEQ multiplex PCR; TCRdb has only the in-frame clones, and not every one. The data contain some 98,000 clones, roughly two thirds of them seen just once; the ten biggest clones take up roughly 2.5%. Material for sequencing was PBMCs. Receptors originate from a man aged 50 to 59 in good health and CMV-seronegative.

This sequence joins TRBV18 and TRBJ1-1; D perhaps matches TRBD1 (5 bases). The CDR3 is 13 residues long. Trimming cost V 3 bases and J 7 bases, with 12 bases left between them. Germline CDR1 is KGHSH and CDR2 is LQKENI. CDR3 loop: CASSPLPDSEAFF. CDR3 nucleotide sequence: TGTGCCAGCTCACCCCTCCCCGACAGTGAAGCTTTCTTT.

As DNA, the CDR3 is TGTGCCAGCAGCTTACGCCTGGGGGCGGGGGGCCTTCGAGAGACCCAGTACTTC. Its protein product is CASSLRLGAGGLRETQYF. The chain combines TRBV14 with TRBJ2-5; TRBD2 matches 8 bases. Germline V CDR1 and CDR2: SGHDN, FVKESK. The CDR3 consists of 18 residues. After removal of 5 bases from V and 4 bases from J, the junction contained 18 bases not matched to a gene.

This sequence joins TRBV28 and TRBJ2-3; D unresolved. The CDR3 totals 14 residues. Germline loops: CDR1 MDHEN, CDR2 SYDVKM. V dropped 6 bases and J dropped 0 bases, with 10 bases sitting between them. The CDR3 DNA is TGTGCCAGCAGACATTTTGGCAGCACAGATACGCAGTATTTT. Encoded protein: CASRHFGSTDTQYF.

This sequence joins TRBV25-1 and TRBJ1-1, with D perhaps TRBD1 (6 bases). Germline V gene data show CDR1 as MGHDK and CDR2 as SYGVNS. V lost 2 bases, J lost 8 bases, and 9 bases lay in between. The CDR3 spans 12 residues. The CDR3 reads CASSEGTLEAFF. The CDR3 DNA sequence: TGTGCCAGCAGTGAAGGGACACTCGAAGCTTTCTTT. Full variable domain (missing parts from reference TRBV25-1 and TRBJ1-1): EADIYQTPRYLVIGTGKKITLECSQTMGHDKMYWYQQDPGMELHLIHYSYGVNSTEKGDLSSESTVSRIRTEHFPLTLESARPSHTSQYLCASSEGTLEAFFGQGTRLTVV.

A word on this clone: One junction end disagrees with the germline gene, perhaps due to a read error. This chain links TRBV5-1 with TRBJ2-3; no reliable D call. This CDR3 has 13 amino acids. CDR1 and CDR2 from the germline V gene are SGHRS and YFSETQ. CDR3 nucleotides: TGCGCCAGCGGCTTCCGAGAGACAGATACGCAGTATTTT. It specifies CASGFRETDTQYF.

The V and J genes are TRBV27 and TRBJ2-5, with 10 bases lining up with TRBD1. The last part of the DNA fits TRBJ2-7 better; the J call may be wrong. Germline values: CDR1 MNHEY, CDR2 SMNVEV (reference sequence). This CDR3 comprises 14 residues. The DNA for the CDR3 is TGTGCCAGCAGTCCGGGACAGGGGATGGGCGAGCAGTACTTC. Its protein product is CASSPGQGMGEQYF.

The V call is TRBV7-2, the J call TRBJ2-2; 14 nucleotides line up with TRBD2. The length of the CDR3 is 17 residues. The germline gives CDR1 SGHTA, CDR2 FQGNSA. J lost 2 bases, V lost 3 bases, and 2 bases had no gene match. The CDR3 loop reads CASSLGLAGVNTGELFF. The CDR3 DNA is TGTGCCAGCAGCTTGGGACTAGCGGGGGTAAACACCGGGGAGCTGTTTTTT.

V gene TRBV7-6 combines with J gene TRBJ1-5; a possible D gene is TRBD1 (5 bases). V was clipped by 9 bases and J by 4 bases, with 16 bases between them. The CDR3 spans 14 residues. Looked up from germline, CDR1 is SGHVS and CDR2 is FNYEAQ. This CDR3 reads CARPTRGKNQPQHF. In DNA form, the CDR3 reads TGTGCCAGACCCACCCGGGGGAAGAATCAGCCCCAGCATTTT. Combining the CDR3 with reference TRBV7-6 and TRBJ1-5 gives the whole variable domain GAGVSQSPRYKVTKRGQDVALRCDPISGHVSLYWYRQALGQGPEFLTYFNYEAQQDKSGLPNDRFSAERPEGSISTLTIQRTEQRDSAMYRCARPTRGKNQPQHFGDGTRLSIL.

This clone was counted a single time. The CDR3 DNA reads TGTGCCAGCAGCCCCCGCAGGGTCTCAAATCAGCCCCAGCATTTT. Amino acid sequence: CASSPRRVSNQPQHF. The V and J genes are TRBV7-8 and TRBJ1-5; possibly TRBD1 for D (5 bases). Trimming left V 5 bases short and J 4 bases short, with 15 bases between. The CDR3 contains 15 residues. The germline gives CDR1 SGHVS, CDR2 FQNEAQ.

This chain connects TRBV30 to TRBJ1-2; 7 positions match TRBD1. The CDR3 totals 13 residues. Germline V gives CDR1 GTSNPN, CDR2 SVGIG (reference sequence). V shed 1 base and J 8 bases; nucleotides not matched to a gene: 7. The CDR3 region has the DNA TGTGCCTGGAGTGCAACGACAGGGACCGGCTACACCTTC. Protein sequence: CAWSATTGTGYTF.

The chain is built from TRBV27 and TRBJ1-5; 8 nucleotides match TRBD1. V shed 7 bases, J shed 0 bases, and the junction held 11 bases outside the gene matches. The CDR3 runs to 17 residues. Germline assignment: CDR1 MNHEY and CDR2 SMNVEV (reference sequence). The CDR3 spells CASMKSQGAGSNQPQHF. In DNA, the CDR3 is TGTGCCAGCATGAAAAGCCAGGGGGCAGGTAGCAATCAGCCCCAGCATTTT.

The chain uses TRBV19 and TRBJ1-5; 7 bases match TRBD1. Germline V gene lookup returns CDR1 LNHDA and CDR2 SQIVND (reference sequence). CDR3 length: 15 amino acids. V lost 9 bases, J lost 3 bases, and 11 bases stayed unmatched. The CDR3 DNA reads as TGTGCCAGCCAACGAAGGGACAGCACCAATCAGCCCCAGCATTTT. Amino acids: CASQRRDSTNQPQHF.

J is TRBJ2-7 and V is TRBV4-3, with D perhaps TRBD1 (6 bases). The CDR3 is 16 residues long. The germline gives CDR1 LGHNA, CDR2 YSLEER. Trimming stripped 1 base from V and 0 bases from J, with 13 bases between. The DNA of the CDR3 is TGCGCCAGCAGCCAAGGAAGGGGGTTCAGCTCCTACGAGCAGTACTTC. Translated: CASSQGRGFSSYEQYF.

This clone was picked up a small number of times. This chain joins TRBV9 and TRBJ2-5, with 7 positions matching TRBD1. The CDR3 is made up of 15 amino acids. Trimming at V came to 3 bases and at J to 3 bases, leaving 8 bases not matched to a gene. Germline-derived CDR1 and CDR2 are SGDLS and YYNGEE. CDR3 in DNA: TGTGCCAGCAGCGCAATCGACAGGGCTAAAGAGACCCAGTACTTC. Its translation is CASSAIDRAKETQYF.

The sample holds a few counts of this clone. The chain employs TRBV7-2 and TRBJ1-5, with unresolved D. This CDR3 has 14 amino acids. Trimming left V 4 bases short and J 3 bases short, with 10 bases between. CDR1 is SGHTA, CDR2 FQGNSA, per germline. The CDR3 loop reads CASSSMTHNQPQHF. The CDR3 nucleotides are TGTGCCAGCAGCTCCATGACACACAATCAGCCCCAGCATTTT.

This CDR3 reads CASSLTGPTDTQYF. The CDR3 region has the DNA TGTGCCAGCAGCTTAACGGGCCCCACAGATACGCAGTATTTT. This chain links TRBV7-3 with TRBJ2-3; D not resolved. Germline CDR1 is SGHTA and CDR2 is FQGTGA. V was clipped by 0 bases and J by 2 bases, with 6 bases between them. This CDR3 is 14 amino acids long.

The rearrangement joins TRBV15 to TRBJ1-3, with D perhaps matching TRBD1 (5 bases). CDR1 and CDR2 (germline): LNHNV, YYDKDF (reference sequence). The CDR3 length is 15 residues. V was trimmed by 0 bases and J by 2 bases, leaving 8 bases between them. The CDR3 spells CATSRDGAAGNTIYF. The CDR3 coding sequence is TGTGCCACCAGCAGAGATGGGGCGGCTGGAAACACCATATATTTT.

This clone came up once. V and J are TRBV15 and TRBJ1-1, with 8 bases lining up with TRBD1. J gave up 8 bases and V 3 bases, and 11 bases lay outside the gene matches. The length of the CDR3 is 15 residues. The germline CDR1 and CDR2 sequences are LNHNV and YYDKDF (reference sequence). The CDR3 nucleotides read TGTGCCACCAGCAGGGATGGTACTACAGGGGGAGAAGCTTTCTTT. This gives the protein CATSRDGTTGGEAFF.

V is TRBV4-3 and J is TRBJ2-7; TRBD2 agrees at 9 bases. The CDR3 is 15 amino acids. V was clipped by 1 base and J by 3 bases; unmatched bases: 4. Germline-derived CDR1 and CDR2 are LGHNA and YSLEER. The CDR3 loop is CASSQGLAGSYEQYF. In DNA form, the CDR3 reads TGCGCCAGCAGCCAAGGGCTAGCGGGGAGCTACGAGCAGTACTTC.

The chain has TRBV5-8 and TRBJ2-2; tentatively, D is TRBD1 (5 bases). V lost 2 bases to trimming and J lost 4 bases, with 12 bases between them. Germline loops: CDR1 SGHTS, CDR2 YDEGEE. The CDR3 runs 15 residues. The CDR3 DNA reads as TGTGCCAGCAGCTTTAGAAGGGGAAGCACCGGGGAGCTGTTTTTT. Translation: CASSFRRGSTGELFF.

The chain carries TRBV27 and TRBJ2-1; possibly TRBD2 for D (7 bases). CDR3 length equals 16 residues. Germline V gene data show CDR1 as MNHEY and CDR2 as SMNVEV (reference sequence). Trimming took off 4 bases at V and 6 bases at J, with 19 bases between the two ends. CDR3 nucleotides: TGTGCCAGCAGTTCTACGGGGCAGGGGAGGGGCAATGAGCAGTTCTTC. Protein product: CASSSTGQGRGNEQFF.

This clone was observed once. The V gene is TRBV11-2, the J gene TRBJ2-7; 7 bases fit TRBD1. V gave up 5 bases and J gave up 4 bases; unmatched junction bases: 5. The germline CDR1 and CDR2 sequences are SGHAT and FQNNGV. CDR3 size: 13 residues. CDR3 residues: CASSDGTVYEQYF. The CDR3 region has the DNA TGTGCCAGCAGCGACGGGACAGTATACGAGCAGTACTTC.

The chain couples TRBV5-1 to TRBJ2-7; 10 nucleotides line up with TRBD2. The CDR3 loop spans 15 amino acids. With V trimmed by 4 bases and J by 5 bases, 9 bases remained unmatched. Germline loops: CDR1 SGHRS, CDR2 YFSETQ. CDR3 protein: CASSTGASGGHEQYF. The CDR3 DNA reads TGCGCCAGCAGCACGGGAGCTAGCGGGGGCCACGAGCAGTACTTC.

The chain has TRBV27 and TRBJ2-1, with 8 nucleotides matching TRBD2. The length of the CDR3 is 15 residues. Germline lookup yields CDR1 MNHEY and CDR2 SMNVEV (reference sequence). After removal of 5 bases from V and 4 bases from J, the junction contained 7 bases not matched to a gene. The CDR3 is CASSVSGRSYNEQFF. Here the CDR3 DNA reads TGTGCCAGCAGTGTCAGCGGGAGATCGTACAATGAGCAGTTCTTC.

This chain links TRBV27 with TRBJ1-2, with D perhaps matching TRBD1 (6 bases). With 6 bases removed from V and 8 bases from J, the gap between germline ends came to 19 bases. Germline V gives CDR1 MNHEY, CDR2 SMNVEV (reference sequence). The CDR3 extends over 14 amino acids. CDR3 protein: CASSLAGEKRGYTF. The CDR3 nucleotides are TGTGCCAGCAGCCTCGCAGGGGAGAAAAGAGGCTACACCTTC.

This clone has only a few counts. The gene calls are TRBV2 and TRBJ2-5, with 8 bases fitting TRBD1. The germline gives CDR1 SNHLY, CDR2 FYNNEI. The CDR3 is made up of 14 amino acids. The J segment lost 2 bases and the V segment lost 4 bases, leaving 3 bases of the junction unmatched. In nucleotides, the CDR3 is TGTGCCAGCAGTGCCGGACAGGGTCAAGAGACCCAGTACTTC. It specifies CASSAGQGQETQYF.

CDR3 amino acids: CASSYHSEQYF. CDR3 DNA sequence: TGTGCCAGCAGTTATCACAGCGAGCAGTACTTC. The V gene is TRBV2, the J gene TRBJ2-7, with D unresolved. The CDR3 runs 11 residues. V shed 5 bases and J shed 6 bases, with 8 bases lying between them. Germline values: CDR1 SNHLY, CDR2 FYNNEI.

This chain connects TRBV19 to TRBJ2-1, with D possibly being TRBD2 (6 bases). This CDR3 spans 15 amino acids. Germline-derived CDR1 and CDR2 are LNHDA and SQIVND (reference sequence). The V and J ends lost 3 bases and 6 bases respectively, with 15 bases between them. The CDR3 reads CASSMPGGGRNEQFF. The CDR3 DNA reads as TGTGCCAGTAGTATGCCTGGGGGAGGTCGCAATGAGCAGTTCTTC.

This clone was counted a single time. The chain combines TRBV5-6 with TRBJ1-4, with 8 nucleotides matching TRBD1. The V gene's germline CDR1 is SGHDT and CDR2 YYEEEE. The trim removed 2 bases at V and 8 bases at J, leaving 11 bases unmatched. This CDR3 region has 16 residues. The DNA for the CDR3 is TGTGCCAGCAGCTTTCCCGTCGACAGGGGTACAGAAAAACTGTTTTTT. Translating it yields CASSFPVDRGTEKLFF.

The chain employs TRBV9 and TRBJ2-7; a possible D gene is TRBD2 (5 bases). Germline lookup yields CDR1 SGDLS and CDR2 YYNGEE. Trimming shortened V by 0 bases and J by 3 bases, and 10 bases separated the two germline ends. The CDR3 totals 14 residues. CDR3 coding DNA: TGTGCCAGCAGCGTAGGAGGGAATGACTACGAGCAGTACTTC. This codes for CASSVGGNDYEQYF.

The chain recombines TRBV15 with TRBJ1-5; D uncertain. This CDR3 region has 15 residues. CDR1 is LNHNV, CDR2 YYDKDF, per germline (reference sequence). Trimming took off 0 bases at V and 8 bases at J, with 14 bases between the two ends. The CDR3 DNA sequence: TGTGCCACCAGCAGAGATCTGACCCCGAGGAAGCCCCAGCATTTT. Its protein is CATSRDLTPRKPQHF.

To note about this clone: Lacking the conserved final phenylalanine or tryptophan, this CDR3 likely reflects a read error. V and J are TRBV14 and TRBJ2-7; possible D gene TRBD2, 5 bases. V gave up 3 bases and J gave up 0 bases, with 15 bases separating them. The CDR3 consists of 16 residues. The germline CDR1 and CDR2 sequences are SGHDN and FVKESK. CDR3 in amino acids: CASSHLALGSSYEQYL. CDR3 nucleotides: TGTGCCAGCAGCCACTTGGCACTGGGGAGCTCCTACGAGCAGTACCTC.